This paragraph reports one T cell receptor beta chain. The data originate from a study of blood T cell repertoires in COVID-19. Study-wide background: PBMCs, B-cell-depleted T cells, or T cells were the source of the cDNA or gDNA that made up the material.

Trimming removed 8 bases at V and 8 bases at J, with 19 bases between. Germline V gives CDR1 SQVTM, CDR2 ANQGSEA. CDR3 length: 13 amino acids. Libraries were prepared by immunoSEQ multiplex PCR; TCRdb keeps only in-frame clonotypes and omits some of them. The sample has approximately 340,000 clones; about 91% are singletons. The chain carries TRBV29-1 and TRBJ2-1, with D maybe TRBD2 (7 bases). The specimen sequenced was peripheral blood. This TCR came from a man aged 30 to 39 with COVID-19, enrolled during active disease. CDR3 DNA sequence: TGCAGCTCCAAGGGGGGGGCTACATATGAGCAGTTCTTC. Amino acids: CSSKGGATYEQFF.